These 21 T cell receptor beta chains came from one sample sequenced in a study of T cells expressing NK-cell markers. TCRdb processed the 5' RACE reads again and assigns one entry to each CDR3 protein, with no DNA. The data show about 430,000 distinct CDR3 sequences, and the top ten clones hold almost 1.5%. Specimen: blood T cells: a sorted CD56 or NKG2C T cell subset, CD4+ or CD8+ T cells, or bulk PBMC T cells (not recorded which). The source is a woman between 50 and 59 years old in good health.

The gene calls are TRBV9 and TRBJ2-5; there is no DNA to check the TCRdb D call of TRBD2. This CDR3 region has 14 residues. Germline CDR1 is SGDLS and CDR2 is YYNGEE. The CDR3 is CASSVAASLETQYF.

The chain links TRBV12-3 or TRBV12-4 to TRBJ2-1; TCRdb proposes TRBD2, but this gene call is untestable without DNA. The CDR3 runs 13 residues. The CDR3: CASSLIVRDEQFF.

The chain is built from TRBV7-2 and TRBJ2-1; the TCRdb call, TRBD2, lacks DNA for checking. There are 15 residues in the CDR3. CDR1 is SGHTA, CDR2 FQGNSA, per germline. The CDR3 sequence is CASSLNQLGNSEQFF.

This rearrangement joins TRBV3-1 to TRBJ1-1. The CDR3 is 14 residues long. The V gene's germline CDR1 is LGHDT and CDR2 YNNKEL (reference sequence). The CDR3: CASSQDLRRSEAFF.

The J gene is TRBJ1-6, the V gene TRBV15; TCRdb calls TRBD1, which cannot be checked without DNA. Germline CDR1 LNHNV, CDR2 YYDKDF (reference sequence). The CDR3 has 15 residues. CDR3 sequence: CATSKAGQGGSPLHF.

J is TRBJ2-3 and V is TRBV5-1. Germline CDR1 and CDR2: SGHRS and YFSETQ. This CDR3 has 12 amino acids. This CDR3 reads CASSSDTDTQYF.

The rearrangement joins TRBV6-2 or TRBV6-3 to TRBJ1-2. In germline, CDR1 is MNHEY, CDR2 SVGEGT. This CDR3 has 11 amino acids. The CDR3 sequence is CASGAPSGYTF.

The V call is TRBV14, the J call TRBJ2-1; TCRdb designates TRBD1, a call that cannot be tested without DNA. The CDR3 covers 14 residues. CDR1 and CDR2 (germline): SGHDN, FVKESK. This CDR3 is CASSQATGGSEQFF.

The CDR3 protein is CATSSNPGQGAYNEQFF. The chain is built from TRBV15 and TRBJ2-1; TCRdb calls TRBD1, which cannot be checked without DNA. Germline V CDR1 and CDR2: LNHNV, YYDKDF (reference sequence). CDR3 length: 17 residues.

The genes are TRBV20-1 and TRBJ2-3; TCRdb calls TRBD1, which cannot be checked without DNA. The CDR3 loop spans 13 amino acids. Germline V gives CDR1 DFQATT, CDR2 SNEGSKA (reference sequence). CDR3 loop: CSANAGHRDTQYF.

This rearrangement joins TRBV7-8 to TRBJ2-1; TCRdb picks TRBD2, but there is no DNA to check that call. The CDR3 covers 15 residues. Germline-derived CDR1 and CDR2 are SGHVS and FQNEAQ. This CDR3 reads CASSLVGRLSGEQFF.

The rearrangement uses TRBV5-1 and TRBJ2-3. CDR3 length: 15 amino acids. From germline, CDR1 is SGHRS and CDR2 YFSETQ. The CDR3 loop reads CASSLVVGGTDTQYF.

This CDR3 is CASSLAGPYTF. This rearrangement joins TRBV12-3 or TRBV12-4 to TRBJ1-2. This CDR3 contains 11 residues.

The CDR3 here is CSGTFTGGDTQYF. The chain employs TRBV29-1 and TRBJ2-3; TCRdb calls TRBD1, which cannot be checked without DNA. In germline, CDR1 is SQVTM, CDR2 ANQGSEA. The CDR3 covers 13 residues.

V is TRBV5-1 and J is TRBJ2-1; there is no DNA to check the TCRdb D call of TRBD2. Germline CDR1 and CDR2: SGHRS and YFSETQ. This CDR3 spans 15 amino acids. CDR3 protein: CASSLVGTSGLAQFF.

The chain combines TRBV28 with TRBJ2-7; TCRdb indicates TRBD1, and absent DNA this call remains unverified. The CDR3 is 15 amino acids. Germline V gene data show CDR1 as MDHEN and CDR2 as SYDVKM. The CDR3 is CASSLETGPGYEQYF.

CDR3 loop: CASSLGRINTGELFF. The V and J genes are TRBV7-9 and TRBJ2-2. The germline V gene has CDR1 SEHNR and CDR2 FQNEAQ (reference sequence). The CDR3 length is 15 residues.

CDR3 loop: CASSLDFSGSNQETQYF. The V call is TRBV11-3, the J call TRBJ2-5; the TCRdb D gene call, TRBD2, has no DNA to confirm it. The CDR3 is made up of 17 amino acids. CDR1 and CDR2 from the germline V gene are SGHNT and YENEEA.

The V call is TRBV12-3 or TRBV12-4, the J call TRBJ1-5; the D call of TRBD1 rests on TCRdb alone, since no DNA is present to check it. This CDR3 has 14 residues. CDR3 amino acids: CASSPGGGNQPQHF.

The gene calls are TRBV6-2 or TRBV6-3 and TRBJ2-5. The CDR3 has 14 amino acids. Germline CDR1 and CDR2: MNHEY and SVGEGT. This CDR3 reads CASRRSGDQETQYF.

CDR3 protein: CSAPMDGARLNTEAFF. The chain joins TRBV20-1 to TRBJ1-1. The CDR3 consists of 16 residues. From germline, CDR1 is DFQATT and CDR2 SNEGSKA (reference sequence).